This T cell receptor beta chain was obtained from a study of T cells in Graves' hyperthyroidism and ophthalmopathy. General study points: For ophthalmopathy, model prediction preceded onset by a median around 7 months. Most thyroid clonotypes with frequency above 0.001 were detected in blood.

V lost 4 bases to trimming and J lost 4 bases; unmatched junction nucleotides: 2. The CDR3 extends over 14 amino acids. CDR1 MNHEY and CDR2 SMNVEV come from the germline V gene (reference sequence). This clonotype was seen many times. Its cognate antigen is unknown. It was uncontrolled infection, other autoimmune disease, pregnancy or lactation that excluded patients. Fresh peripheral blood, roughly 9.8 ml of it, supplied the PBMCs. RNA transcripts were the template for amplifying TCR beta CDR3 regions. During a first-round RT-PCR of the TCR CDR3, the HTBI primer set was used. Using its own MiXCR run on the multiplex PCR reads, TCRdb lists one record per CDR3 protein. There are some 550,000 distinct CDR3 sequences in the sample; roughly 20% occur only once, and 26% lies in the top ten.

The chain employs TRBV27 and TRBJ2-7; TRBD1 aligns across 12 bases. The clonotype originates from a man aged 18-30 years with Graves' hyperthyroidism. Sequences were obtained from blood. The CDR3 spells CASSWDRGPYEQYF. CDR3 coding DNA: TGTGCCAGCAGTTGGGACAGGGGGCCTTACGAGCAGTACTTC.